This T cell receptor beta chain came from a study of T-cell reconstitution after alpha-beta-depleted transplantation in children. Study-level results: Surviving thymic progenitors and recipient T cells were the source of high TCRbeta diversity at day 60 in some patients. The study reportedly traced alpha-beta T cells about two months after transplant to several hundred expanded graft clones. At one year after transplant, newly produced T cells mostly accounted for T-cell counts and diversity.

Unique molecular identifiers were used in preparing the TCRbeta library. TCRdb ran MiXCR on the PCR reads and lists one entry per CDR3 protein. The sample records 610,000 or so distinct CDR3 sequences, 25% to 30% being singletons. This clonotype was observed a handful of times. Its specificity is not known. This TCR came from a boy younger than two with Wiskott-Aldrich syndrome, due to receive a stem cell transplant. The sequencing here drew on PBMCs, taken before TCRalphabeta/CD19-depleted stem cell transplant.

In DNA form, the CDR3 reads TGTGCCAGCAGCCAAGAGTGGGGGCAGGGGTACAATGAGCAGTTCTTC. Amino acid sequence: CASSQEWGQGYNEQFF. The chain couples TRBV3-1 to TRBJ2-1, with a weak D call TRBD1 (6 bases). The CDR3 consists of 16 residues. Germline V gene data show CDR1 as LGHDT and CDR2 as YNNKEL (reference sequence). Trimming left V 0 bases short and J 4 bases short, with 13 bases between.